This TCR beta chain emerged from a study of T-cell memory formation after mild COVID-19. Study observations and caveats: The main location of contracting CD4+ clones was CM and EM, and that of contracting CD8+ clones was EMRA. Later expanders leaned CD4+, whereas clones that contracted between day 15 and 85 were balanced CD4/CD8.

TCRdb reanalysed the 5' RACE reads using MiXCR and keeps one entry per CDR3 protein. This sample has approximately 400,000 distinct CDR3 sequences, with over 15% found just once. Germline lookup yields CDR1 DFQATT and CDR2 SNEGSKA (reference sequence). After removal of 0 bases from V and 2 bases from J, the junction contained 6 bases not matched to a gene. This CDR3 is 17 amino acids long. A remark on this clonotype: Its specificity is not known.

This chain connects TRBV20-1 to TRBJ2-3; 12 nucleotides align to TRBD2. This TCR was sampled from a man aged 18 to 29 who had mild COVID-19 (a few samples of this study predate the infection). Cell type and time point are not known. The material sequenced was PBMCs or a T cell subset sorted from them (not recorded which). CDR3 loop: CSARDLASGGDTDTQYF. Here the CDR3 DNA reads TGCAGTGCTAGAGATTTGGCTAGCGGGGGGGACACAGATACGCAGTATTTT.